This T cell receptor beta chain was identified in a study of tumor-infiltrating lymphocytes in oesophageal squamous cell carcinoma. TCRdb processed the PCR reads anew with MiXCR; each CDR3 protein has one entry. The data contain nearly 20,000 distinct CDR3 sequences, around 40% of them singletons. The CDR3 runs to 14 residues. Germline CDR1 MGHRA, CDR2 YSYEKL. V dropped 5 bases and J dropped 7 bases, with 18 bases sitting between them. The TCR originated in a male donor with esophageal squamous cell carcinoma. The sample consisted of blood. V usage is TRBV4-1 and J usage is TRBJ2-7; maybe TRBD1 (5 bases). The CDR3 DNA reads as TGCGCCAGCAGCTTTACCGTAGGGGATGGTGAGCAGTACTTC. Translating gives CASSFTVGDGEQYF.